This T cell receptor (beta chain) originates from a study of blood T cell repertoires in COVID-19. Study-wide context: The United States, Italy and Spain provided the acute and convalescent COVID-19 samples. Nucleic acid was either cDNA or gDNA, and it came from T cells, B-cell-depleted T cells, or PBMCs.

Original processing methods: The authors estimated nucleated cell counts from reference gene primer amplification. Measured with immunoSEQ multiplex PCR; TCRdb has only the in-frame clones, and not every one. That table gives V, J and clone size, and the DNA gave D and trimming. Seen here are about 190,000 clones, roughly 88% observed once, and the top ten hold about 6%. The cohort comprised adults aged about 18 to 90 years residing in around 25 US areas. Unmatched junction bases numbered 13, after V lost 1 base and J lost 6 bases. Germline values: CDR1 LGHNA, CDR2 YNFKEQ. CDR3 length equals 18 residues.

This TCR came from a man between 40 and 49 years old with acute COVID-19. The rearrangement uses TRBV4-2 and TRBJ2-1, with 9 bases fitting TRBD2. Sequencing was done on a sample of PBMCs or T cells enriched from blood (not recorded which). The CDR3 bases are TGTGCCAGCAGCCAAGTTTATGGCGGGAGGGGCTTCTTCAATGAGCAGTTCTTC. It translates to CASSQVYGGRGFFNEQFF.